This T cell receptor beta chain was recovered during a study of blood T cell repertoires in COVID-19. Looking at the study overall: Samples came from the United States, Italy and Spain, spanning acute and convalescent COVID-19.

The CDR3 is made up of 14 amino acids. J gave up 2 bases and V 2 bases, and 2 bases lay outside the gene matches. CDR1 is SGHAT and CDR2 is FQNNGV in the germline V gene. Measured with immunoSEQ multiplex PCR; TCRdb has only the in-frame clones, and not every one. The sample carries 190,000 or so clones, 80% to 90% recorded once. This study enrolled people aged 18 to 89 from about 26 US geographic areas. The material sequenced was PBMCs or T cells enriched from blood (not recorded which). The sequence came from a man between 18 and 35 years old with acute COVID-19. The J gene is TRBJ2-5, the V gene TRBV11-2, with 7 bases fitting TRBD2. The CDR3, as DNA: TGTGCCAGCAGCTTAATGGGGGGGCAAGAGACCCAGTACTTC. Translating gives CASSLMGGQETQYF. Supplemented by reference TRBV11-2 and TRBJ2-5, the full variable domain reads EAGVAQSPRYKIIEKRQSVAFWCNPISGHATLYWYQQILGQGPKLLIQFQNNGVVDDSQLPKDRFSAERLKGVDSTLKIQPAKLEDSAVYLCASSLMGGQETQYFGPGTRLLVL.